Each of the 2 T cell receptor beta chains below was sequenced from the same sample in a study of CD8 T cells in Susac syndrome. With random hexamers, reverse transcription was performed on about 0.5 to 1 ug of RNA. TCRdb called the immunoSEQ multiplex PCR reads again in MiXCR, with one record for every CDR3 protein. This table holds fewer than 200,000 distinct CDR3 sequences, approximately 96% found once. The sample comprised CD8+ T cells from PBMCs. These receptors came from a human donor with multiple sclerosis.

This chain joins TRBV6-5 and TRBJ2-7; perhaps TRBD1 as D (6 bases). Germline V gene sequence: CDR1 MNHEY, CDR2 SVGAGI. This CDR3 comprises 13 residues. Trimming took off 4 bases at V and 3 bases at J, with 10 bases between the two ends. CDR3: CASSSRQDYEQYF. The CDR3 DNA reads TGTGCCAGCAGTTCCCGACAGGACTACGAGCAGTACTTC.

The rearrangement links TRBV20-1 to TRBJ2-3; D is perhaps TRBD1 or TRBD2 (7 bases each). The CDR3 is 14 amino acids. Trimming pared 3 bases from V and 4 bases from J, leaving 14 bases between. Germline CDR1 is DFQATT and CDR2 is SNEGSKA (reference sequence). The CDR3: CSARGGQGADTQYF. The CDR3 DNA reads as TGCAGTGCTAGGGGGGGGCAGGGGGCAGATACGCAGTATTTT.